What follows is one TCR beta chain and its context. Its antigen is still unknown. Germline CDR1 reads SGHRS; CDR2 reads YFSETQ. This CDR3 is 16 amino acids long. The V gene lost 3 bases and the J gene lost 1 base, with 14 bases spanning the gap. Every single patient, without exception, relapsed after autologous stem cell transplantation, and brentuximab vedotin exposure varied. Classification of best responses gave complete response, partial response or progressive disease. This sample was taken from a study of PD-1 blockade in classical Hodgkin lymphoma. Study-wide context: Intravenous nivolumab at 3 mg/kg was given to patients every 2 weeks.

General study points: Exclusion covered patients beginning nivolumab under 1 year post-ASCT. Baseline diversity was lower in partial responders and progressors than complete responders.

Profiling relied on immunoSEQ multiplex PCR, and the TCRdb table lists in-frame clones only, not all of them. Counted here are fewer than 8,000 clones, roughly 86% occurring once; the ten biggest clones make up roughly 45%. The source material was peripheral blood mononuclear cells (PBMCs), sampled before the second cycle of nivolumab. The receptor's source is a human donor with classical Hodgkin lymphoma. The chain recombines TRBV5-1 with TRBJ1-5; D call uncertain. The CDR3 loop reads CASSYYWQVSNQPQHF. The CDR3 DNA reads TGCGCCAGCAGCTACTATTGGCAGGTCAGCAATCAGCCCCAGCATTTT.